In this sample, the clone carrying this T cell receptor beta chain turned up a few times. The data derive from a study of blood T cell repertoires in COVID-19. Study background: In each case, the material was cDNA or gDNA derived from T cells, B-cell-depleted T cells, or PBMCs.

CDR3 length: 14 amino acids. Germline CDR1 SGHRS, CDR2 YFSETQ. Trimming took 2 bases from V and 2 from J, leaving 10 bases between them. The repertoire was sequenced with immunoSEQ multiplex PCR; TCRdb's copy has only in-frame clones and lacks some. Of roughly 96,000 clones in the sample, roughly 82% were seen once. The sequence was collected from an elderly man with acute or convalescent COVID-19. This sequence joins TRBV5-1 and TRBJ2-5; D might be TRBD2 (6 bases). The sequencing input was peripheral blood. The CDR3 protein is CASSLGSGQETQYF. The CDR3 DNA reads TGCGCCAGCAGCTTAGGTAGCGGACAAGAGACCCAGTACTTC.